This T cell receptor beta chain was identified during a study of T cells after yellow fever vaccination. Study context: Preparation of fractions with low cell numbers was performed using SMART-Seq v4 Ultra Low Input. Study outcomes and limitations: A secondary response was less intense yet reached its peak sooner, at day 5 versus 15. The bulk population could contribute abundant contaminating clonotypes to FACS-sorted repertoires.

TCRdb redid the calling of the 5' RACE reads with MiXCR, one entry per CDR3 protein. The table includes just under 600,000 distinct CDR3 sequences, less than 15% detected once. Germline V gives CDR1 DFQATT, CDR2 SNEGSKA (reference sequence). This CDR3 spans 13 amino acids. With V trimmed by 5 bases and J by 6 bases, 8 bases remained unmatched. As concerns this clonotype: The antigen remains unidentified.

V gene TRBV20-1 combines with J gene TRBJ2-3; TRBD1 aligns across 7 bases. The source material was PBMCs, sampled on the day of the yellow fever booster vaccination. The sequence was collected from a man aged 25-45 years who received the YFV17D yellow fever vaccine. This chain's CDR3 is CSALEQGLDTQYF. CDR3 DNA: TGCAGTGCTTTAGAACAGGGGTTGGATACGCAGTATTTT.